What follows are 13 T cell receptor beta chains derived from one specimen sequenced in a study of identical twins. Via MiXCR, TCRdb re-called the 5' RACE reads, giving one row per CDR3 protein. The table records about 470,000 distinct CDR3 sequences, approximately 24% of them present only once. The data were also submitted as part of a second study, on T cells expressing NK-cell markers.

The sample taken for sequencing was CD4+ T cells sorted from blood. These receptors were taken from a woman aged 18-29 years in good health.

The chain links TRBV5-1 to TRBJ2-7, with 7 nucleotides matching TRBD1. V dropped 7 bases and J dropped 4; count of bases not matched to a gene: 8. CDR3 size: 13 residues. Germline V CDR1 and CDR2: SGHRS, YFSETQ. CDR3 DNA: TGCGCCAGCTCCGTGGGACAGATGTACGAGCAGTACTTC. It yields the protein CASSVGQMYEQYF.

Details on this clonotype: The junction departs from germline at one end; a sequencing error may be responsible. V usage is TRBV4-3 and J usage is TRBJ2-1; 12 nucleotides line up with TRBD2. The CDR3 is 13 residues long. Germline lookup yields CDR1 LGHNA and CDR2 YSLEER. CDR3 nucleotides: TGCGCCAGCAGCCAACGCCTAGCGGGAGGGCCGGTCTTC. Translated, it gives CASSQRLAGGPVF.

The J gene is TRBJ2-3, the V gene TRBV5-1; TRBD1 matches at 7 bases. The CDR3 totals 15 residues. Per the germline V gene, CDR1 is SGHRS and CDR2 is YFSETQ. With V trimmed by 0 bases and J by 5 bases, 6 bases remained unmatched. The CDR3 region is CASSLAGQDVDTQYF. CDR3 in DNA: TGCGCCAGCAGCTTGGCAGGACAGGACGTAGATACGCAGTATTTT.

J is TRBJ2-3 and V is TRBV5-1; D may be TRBD2 (5 bases). With 5 bases removed from V and 8 bases from J, the gap between germline ends came to 15 bases. The CDR3 runs 13 residues. Looked up from germline, CDR1 is SGHRS and CDR2 is YFSETQ. This CDR3 is CASRLMEESTQYF. The CDR3 nucleotides read TGCGCCAGCAGATTGATGGAGGAGTCTACGCAGTATTTT.

The chain recombines TRBV3-1 with TRBJ1-4; 9 bases match TRBD1. V lost 2 bases and J lost 5; bases outside the gene matches: 3. This CDR3 is built from 15 residues. In germline, CDR1 is LGHDT, CDR2 YNNKEL (reference sequence). This CDR3 is CASSQRTGDNEKLFF. Here the CDR3 DNA reads TGTGCCAGCAGCCAACGGACAGGGGACAATGAAAAACTGTTTTTT.

The chain uses TRBV18 and TRBJ2-3; D gene ambiguous. CDR1 is KGHSH, CDR2 LQKENI, per germline. Trimming cost V 2 bases and J 1 base, with 10 bases left between them. The CDR3 length is 15 residues. CDR3 bases: TGTGCCAGCTCACCATTGGGCTTGCGCACAGATACGCAGTATTTT. Translation: CASSPLGLRTDTQYF.

This clonotype was counted a few times. The rearrangement joins TRBV29-1 to TRBJ1-3, with D maybe TRBD1 (6 bases). This CDR3 is built from 14 residues. V was trimmed by 6 bases and J by 0 bases, leaving 12 bases between them. The germline CDR1 and CDR2 sequences are SQVTM and ANQGSEA. The CDR3: CSVQRDNSGNTIYF. DNA for the CDR3: TGCAGCGTGCAACGGGACAACTCTGGAAACACCATATATTTT.

CDR3: CASMREAGEAFF. CDR3 DNA: TGTGCCAGCATGAGGGAGGCAGGTGAAGCTTTCTTT. This chain connects TRBV27 to TRBJ1-1; no definite D call. This CDR3 region has 12 residues. The V end lost 7 bases, the J end lost 7 bases, and 13 bases lay between the germline ends. Germline V gives CDR1 MNHEY, CDR2 SMNVEV (reference sequence).

This rearrangement joins TRBV12-3 or TRBV12-4 to TRBJ2-7, with 12 positions matching TRBD2. Germline trimming cut 1 base from V and 6 bases from J; bases unmatched to any gene: 4. The CDR3 contains 15 residues. The CDR3 DNA follows: TGTGCCAGCAGTTTAGGACTAGCGGGAGCTGGCGAGCAGTACTTC. This translates into CASSLGLAGAGEQYF.

This clonotype was counted a few times. The V and J genes are TRBV6-6 and TRBJ1-2; TRBD1 matches at 12 bases. Looked up from germline, CDR1 is MNHNY and CDR2 is SVGAGI (reference sequence). The trim removed 7 bases at V and 7 bases at J, leaving 4 bases unmatched. CDR3 length equals 13 residues. DNA for the CDR3: TGTGCCAGCACCGGGACAGGGGGCTTTGGCTACACCTTC. This sequence encodes CASTGTGGFGYTF.

This rearrangement joins TRBV5-1 to TRBJ1-1; no clear D gene. V lost 4 bases to trimming and J lost 2 bases, with 15 bases between them. Germline values: CDR1 SGHRS, CDR2 YFSETQ. The CDR3 covers 15 residues. In nucleotides, the CDR3 is TGCGCCAGCAGCCCGGGGAGGCAAACCAACACTGAAGCTTTCTTT. The encoded protein is CASSPGRQTNTEAFF.

This clonotype came up many times. J is TRBJ1-5 and V is TRBV29-1, with TRBD1 as a possible D gene (5 bases). Between the trimmed V and J ends, which lost 5 bases and 1 base, there was a span of 6 bases. Germline V gene data show CDR1 as SQVTM and CDR2 as ANQGSEA. This CDR3 has 12 amino acids. CDR3 sequence reads: CSVRDSNQPQHF. CDR3 nucleotide sequence: TGCAGCGTTCGGGACAGCAATCAGCCCCAGCATTTT. The full variable domain, completed using reference TRBV29-1 and TRBJ1-5, is SAVISQKPSRDICQRGTSLTIQCQVDSQVTMMFWYRQQPGQSLTLIATANQGSEATYESGFVIDKFPISRPNLTFSTLTVSNMSPEDSSIYLCSVRDSNQPQHFGDGTRLSIL.

This chain links TRBV5-1 with TRBJ2-3, with 9 bases identical to TRBD2. Germline values: CDR1 SGHRS, CDR2 YFSETQ. The length of the CDR3 is 14 residues. V lost 4 bases to trimming and J lost 7 bases; unmatched junction nucleotides: 7. The CDR3 bases are TGCGCCAGCAGCCTTAGCGGGGGATGGAATACGCAGTATTTT. This encodes CASSLSGGWNTQYF.